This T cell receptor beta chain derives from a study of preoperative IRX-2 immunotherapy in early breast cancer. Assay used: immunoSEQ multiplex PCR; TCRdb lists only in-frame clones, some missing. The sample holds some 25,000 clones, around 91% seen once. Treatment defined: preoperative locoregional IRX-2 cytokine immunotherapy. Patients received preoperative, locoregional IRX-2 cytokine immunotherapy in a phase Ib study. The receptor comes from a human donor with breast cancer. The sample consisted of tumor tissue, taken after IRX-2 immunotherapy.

DNA of the CDR3: TGCGCCAGCAGCCCAGGGGGCCTCGTTGAAAAACTGTTTTTT. Translation gives CASSPGGLVEKLFF. The rearrangement uses TRBV5-1 and TRBJ1-4, with 8 bases that match TRBD1. Germline loops: CDR1 SGHRS, CDR2 YFSETQ. The J segment lost 7 bases and the V segment lost 4 bases, leaving 6 bases of the junction unmatched. This CDR3 has 14 residues.